These T cell receptor beta chains were read from a single sample in a study of T cells in Graves' hyperthyroidism and ophthalmopathy. TCRdb independently ran MiXCR on the multiplex PCR reads; one entry per CDR3 protein. The repertoire includes approximately 300,000 distinct CDR3 sequences, about a sixth of them detected once, and about 51% sits in the top ten. Sequences were obtained from blood. The receptors were gathered from a woman aged 60-70 years with Graves' ophthalmopathy. Each CDR3 is given with its conserved first and last residue. A D gene is named only where the DNA matches it firmly. Clone size is stated in some rows and not others, as once, few, many or a class when expanded.

V	J	size	D	CDR3	DNA
TRBV11-2	TRBJ2-4	many	TRBD1	CASSQTQGPGNIQYF	TGTGCCAGCAGCCAGACACAGGGGCCGGGAAACATTCAGTACTTC
TRBV20-1	TRBJ2-3	-	-	CSARHGNTDTQYF	TGCAGTGCTAGACATGGTAATACAGATACGCAGTATTTT
TRBV3-1	TRBJ2-1	few	TRBD2	CASSLLLAAAYNEQFF	TGTGCCAGCAGCCTCTTACTAGCGGCGGCCTACAATGAGCAGTTCTTC
TRBV9	TRBJ2-5	few	TRBD2	CASSVGTSGGAQETQYF	TGTGCCAGCAGCGTAGGGACTAGCGGGGGGGCTCAAGAGACCCAGTACTTC
TRBV6-1	TRBJ2-1	many	-	CASRPIGQYNEQFF	TGTGCCAGCAGACCTATCGGACAGTACAATGAGCAGTTCTTC
TRBV19	TRBJ1-1	few	-	CASSHPGASTEAFF	TGTGCCAGTAGTCATCCGGGGGCGAGCACTGAAGCTTTCTTT
TRBV5-5	TRBJ1-5	once	TRBD1	CASSWGQGSQPQHF	TGTGCCAGCAGCTGGGGACAGGGGTCTCAGCCCCAGCATTTT
TRBV12-3/TRBV12-4	TRBJ2-1	-	TRBD1	CASSLGDRVVVEQFF	TGTGCCAGCAGTTTAGGGGACAGGGTGGTTGTCGAGCAGTTCTTC
TRBV4-3	TRBJ1-2	many	-	CASSQGMGFDYGYTF	TGCGCCAGCAGCCAAGGAATGGGGTTCGACTATGGCTACACCTTC
TRBV9	TRBJ2-3	few	-	CASSVRSGSTDTQYF	TGTGCCAGCAGCGTACGTAGCGGTTCCACAGATACGCAGTATTTT
TRBV4-1	TRBJ2-2	-	-	CASSQGLFRHRNTGELFF	TGCGCCAGCAGCCAAGGTCTTTTTCGACACCGGAATACCGGGGAGCTGTTTTTT
TRBV4-3	TRBJ1-2	-	TRBD1	CASSQVGTGQNYGYTF	TGCGCCAGCAGCCAAGTCGGGACAGGGCAGAACTATGGCTACACCTTC
TRBV6-6	TRBJ1-5	-	-	CASSYSQSHNQPQHF	TGTGCCAGCAGTTACTCCCAGTCCCACAATCAGCCCCAGCATTTT
TRBV6-1	TRBJ2-1	-	-	CASSDEGEQFF	TGTGCCAGCAGTGATGAAGGTGAGCAGTTCTTC
TRBV6-2/TRBV6-3	TRBJ2-2	many	TRBD2	CASRGLAGSGELFF	TGTGCCAGCCGAGGACTAGCGGGGTCCGGGGAGCTGTTTTTT
TRBV9	TRBJ2-3	-	TRBD2	CASNRAGEPTDTQYF	TGTGCCAGCAACAGAGCGGGGGAACCGACAGATACGCAGTATTTT
TRBV7-8	TRBJ2-5	many	TRBD1	CASSHRTGRDQETQYF	TGTGCCAGCAGCCACCGGACAGGCCGGGACCAAGAGACCCAGTACTTC
TRBV12-3/TRBV12-4	TRBJ1-2	many	-	CASTPRRAGGYTF	TGTGCCAGCACCCCCAGGAGGGCGGGTGGCTACACCTTC
TRBV7-2	TRBJ2-5	many	-	CASSTRSGETQYF	TGTGCCAGCAGCACCAGAAGCGGAGAGACCCAGTACTTC
TRBV4-3	TRBJ2-1	few	TRBD2	CASSPRWRGGGSHEQFF	TGCGCCAGCAGCCCGCGTTGGCGCGGGGGGGGCTCTCATGAGCAGTTCTTC
TRBV20-1	TRBJ2-5	many	-	CSARGEQAETQYF	TGCAGTGCTAGAGGCGAACAGGCGGAGACCCAGTACTTC
TRBV7-2	TRBJ1-2	many	-	CASSSGQLYGYTF	TGTGCCAGCAGCTCTGGACAGCTCTATGGCTACACCTTC
TRBV5-5	TRBJ1-4	-	-	CASSPRYRATNEKLFF	TGTGCCAGCAGCCCCCGTTACAGAGCAACTAATGAAAAACTGTTTTTT
TRBV20-1	TRBJ1-1	many	-	CSARDRLWGTEAFF	TGCAGTGCTAGAGATCGGTTGTGGGGGACTGAAGCTTTCTTT
TRBV7-8	TRBJ2-3	-	-	CASSGGWGTDTQYF	TGTGCCAGCAGCGGTGGGTGGGGCACAGATACGCAGTATTTT
TRBV2	TRBJ2-3	-	-	CASKPGLHTDTQYF	TGTGCCAGCAAACCGGGACTCCACACAGATACGCAGTATTTT
TRBV28	TRBJ1-1	many	TRBD1	CASSFSLFRGLGTEAFF	TGTGCCAGCAGTTTTTCTCTTTTTAGGGGGCTAGGCACTGAAGCTTTCTTT
TRBV12-3/TRBV12-4	TRBJ2-5	-	-	CASSDDSLNGDF	TGTGCCAGCAGCGACGACAGCCTAAATGGAGACTTC
TRBV3-1	TRBJ1-5	many	-	CASSQAHLSQPQHF	TGTGCCAGCAGCCAAGCCCATTTATCCCAGCCCCAGCATTTT
TRBV5-1	TRBJ2-2	-	TRBD2	CASSLAGGPSGELFF	TGTGCCAGCAGCTTGGCGGGAGGGCCATCCGGGGAGCTGTTTTTT
TRBV7-2	TRBJ1-6	many	TRBD1	CASSPDRGLNSPLHF	TGTGCCAGCAGCCCCGACAGGGGGTTGAATTCACCCCTCCACTTT
TRBV5-1	TRBJ2-6	many	-	CASSYGHGMAGANVLTF	TGCGCCAGCAGTTATGGACACGGTATGGCTGGGGCCAACGTCCTGACTTTC
TRBV30	TRBJ2-7	many	-	CASARGLAYEQYF	TGTGCCTCGGCGAGGGGCCTAGCCTACGAGCAGTACTTC
TRBV6-5	TRBJ1-1	many	-	CASSYDTEAFF	TGTGCCAGCAGTTACGACACTGAAGCTTTCTTT
TRBV4-1	TRBJ2-7	-	TRBD1	CASSQRQGAYEQYF	TGCGCCAGCAGCCAGCGACAGGGGGCCTACGAGCAGTACTTC
TRBV5-1	TRBJ2-1	many	TRBD2	CASSLWTSGTYNEQFF	TGCGCCAGCAGCTTGTGGACTAGCGGAACCTACAATGAGCAGTTCTTC
TRBV20-1	TRBJ2-3	many	-	CSARDDGYTDTQYF	TGCAGTGCTAGAGATGACGGATACACAGATACGCAGTATTTT
TRBV6-6	TRBJ2-2	many	-	CASSYSEGTGELFF	TGTGCCAGCAGTTACTCCGAGGGGACCGGGGAGCTGTTTTTT
TRBV28	TRBJ1-2	many	TRBD1	CASSLLRLRDRADGYTF	TGTGCCAGCAGTTTACTTCGTCTCCGGGACAGGGCCGATGGCTACACCTTC
TRBV27	TRBJ2-2	many	-	CASSSGTFLNTGELFF	TGTGCCAGCAGTTCAGGGACTTTCCTGAACACCGGGGAGCTGTTTTTT
TRBV10-2	TRBJ2-7	many	TRBD2	CASTTTSGTREQYF	TGCGCCAGCACCACGACTAGCGGGACGCGGGAGCAGTACTTC
TRBV10-3	TRBJ1-1	many	TRBD1	CAISADRGNTEAFF	TGTGCCATCAGTGCGGACAGGGGAAACACTGAAGCTTTCTTT
TRBV7-2	TRBJ2-5	many	TRBD2	CASSFVAMTSGGLETQYF	TGTGCCAGCAGCTTCGTTGCCATGACTAGCGGGGGGCTAGAGACCCAGTACTTC
TRBV20-1	TRBJ1-1	many	-	CSARYSREAFF	TGCAGTGCTAGGTACTCCAGGGAAGCTTTCTTT
TRBV30	TRBJ2-7	many	-	CAWSVGGVSYEQYF	TGTGCCTGGAGTGTAGGAGGGGTCTCCTACGAGCAGTACTTC
TRBV10-3	TRBJ2-1	-	TRBD1	CATVGQGDEQFF	TGTGCCACCGTGGGACAGGGTGATGAGCAGTTCTTC
TRBV5-8	TRBJ1-5	-	-	CASSLEAWGQPQHF	TGTGCCAGCAGCTTGGAAGCATGGGGTCAGCCCCAGCATTTT
TRBV6-1	TRBJ2-7	many	TRBD1	CASGKTGTVAGEQYF	TGTGCCAGCGGAAAAACCGGGACAGTTGCGGGCGAGCAGTACTTC
TRBV29-1	TRBJ2-2	-	-	CSVGEGGYSGELFF	TGCAGCGTTGGTGAAGGAGGGTATTCCGGGGAGCTGTTTTTT
TRBV7-2	TRBJ2-1	many	-	CASSLYRYEQFF	TGTGCCAGCAGCTTATACCGGTATGAGCAGTTCTTC
TRBV20-1	TRBJ1-5	-	-	CSARGAGDQPQHF	TGCAGTGCTAGAGGTGCAGGGGATCAGCCCCAGCATTTT
TRBV24-1	TRBJ1-4	-	-	CATSKGTNEKLFF	TGTGCCACCAGTAAGGGGACTAATGAAAAACTGTTTTTT
TRBV2	TRBJ2-5	many	-	CASSGRKIQETQYF	TGTGCCAGCAGCGGAAGGAAGATCCAAGAGACCCAGTACTTC
TRBV27	TRBJ1-2	many	TRBD1	CASAPRTGDGYTF	TGTGCCTCAGCGCCCCGGACAGGGGATGGCTACACCTTC
TRBV30	TRBJ2-3	-	TRBD2	CAWSVPSGRFPDTQYF	TGTGCCTGGAGTGTACCTAGCGGGAGGTTCCCAGATACGCAGTATTTT
TRBV7-3	TRBJ2-1	many	TRBD2	CASSFLAGNYNEQFF	TGTGCCAGCAGCTTCTTAGCGGGAAACTACAATGAGCAGTTCTTC
TRBV6-1	TRBJ1-5	many	TRBD1	CASRLTGDGNQPQHF	TGTGCCAGCAGATTAACAGGGGACGGCAATCAGCCCCAGCATTTT